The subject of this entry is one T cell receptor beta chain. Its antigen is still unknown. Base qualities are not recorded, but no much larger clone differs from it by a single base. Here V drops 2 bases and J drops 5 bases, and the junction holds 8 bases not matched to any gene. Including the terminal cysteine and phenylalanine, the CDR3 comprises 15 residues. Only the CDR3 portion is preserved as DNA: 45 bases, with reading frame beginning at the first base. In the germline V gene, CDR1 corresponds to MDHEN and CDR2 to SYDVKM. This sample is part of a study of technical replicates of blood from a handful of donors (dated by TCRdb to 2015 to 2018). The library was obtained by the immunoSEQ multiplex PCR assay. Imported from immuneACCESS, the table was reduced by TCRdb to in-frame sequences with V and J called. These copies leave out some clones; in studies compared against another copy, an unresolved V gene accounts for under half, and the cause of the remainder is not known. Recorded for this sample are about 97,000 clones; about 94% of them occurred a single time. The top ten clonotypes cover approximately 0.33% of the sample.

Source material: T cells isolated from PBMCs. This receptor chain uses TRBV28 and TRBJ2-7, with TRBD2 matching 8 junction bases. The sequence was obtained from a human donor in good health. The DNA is TGTGCCAGCAGTTTAAGCGGGGCGGGGGGTCACGAGCAGTACTTC. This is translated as CASSLSGAGGHEQYF. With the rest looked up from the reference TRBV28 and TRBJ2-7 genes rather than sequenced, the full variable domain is DVKVTQSSRYLVKRTGEKVFLECVQDMDHENMFWYRQDPGLGLRLIYFSYDVKMKEKGDIPEGYSVSREKKERFSLILESASTNQTSMYLCASSLSGAGGHEQYFGPGTRLTVT.